These T cell receptor beta chains were read from a single sample in a study of blood T cell repertoires in COVID-19. Profiling relied on immunoSEQ multiplex PCR, and the TCRdb table lists in-frame clones only, not all of them. In the table there are over 150,000 clones, roughly four fifths of which are singletons. Sequencing was carried out using peripheral blood. The receptors derive from a woman in her 70s with COVID-19, enrolled during active disease. Each CDR3 is given with its conserved first and last residue. The D gene is left open where the match is weak. Size tells how often a clone was seen (once, few, many) or the class of an expanded clone, and some rows leave it out.

j_call clone_size v_call d_call cdr3_aa cdr3_nt
TRBJ1-6 NA TRBV2 NA CASSDSSYNSPLHF TGTGCCAGCAGTGACAGCTCCTATAATTCACCCCTCCACTTT
TRBJ2-1 NA TRBV29-1 NA CSVPSRGEQFF TGCAGCGTTCCCTCACGGGGTGAGCAGTTCTTC
TRBJ1-1 few TRBV5-6 TRBD1 CASSLLGQGETEAFF TGTGCCAGCAGCCTATTGGGACAGGGTGAAACTGAAGCTTTCTTT
TRBJ1-2 few TRBV7-8 NA CASSLTNYGYTF TGTGCCAGCAGCCTCACTAACTATGGCTACACCTTC
TRBJ1-5 few TRBV25-1 TRBD1 CASSGDRGSNQPQHF TGTGCCAGCAGTGGTGACAGGGGAAGCAATCAGCCCCAGCATTTT
TRBJ1-5 once TRBV19 TRBD1 CASSTTGGGYQPQHF TGTGCCAGTAGCACGACAGGGGGTGGGTATCAGCCCCAGCATTTT
TRBJ2-3 NA TRBV5-4 NA CASSLGGLPRTDTQYF TGTGCCAGCAGCTTGGGAGGACTTCCCCGCACAGATACGCAGTATTTT
TRBJ2-2 NA TRBV6-6 TRBD2 CASSQRTARPGTSAQLRRGELFF TGTGCCAGCAGTCAAAGGACAGCTCGGCCCGGGACTAGCGCCCAACTAAGGCGCGGGGAGCTGTTTTTT
TRBJ2-7 NA TRBV7-9 NA CASSPQGSPFYEQYF TGTGCCAGCAGCCCCCAGGGGTCACCCTTCTACGAGCAGTACTTC
TRBJ2-7 NA TRBV6-2/TRBV6-3 TRBD1 CASTPGQGDYEQYF TGTGCCAGCACCCCGGGACAGGGGGACTACGAGCAGTACTTC
TRBJ1-5 NA TRBV7-2 NA CASSLTGGNSNQPQHF TGTGCCAGCAGCTTAACGGGGGGGAATAGCAATCAGCCCCAGCATTTT
TRBJ1-3 NA TRBV7-2 TRBD1 CASSPGQQGNTIYF TGTGCCAGCAGCCCGGGACAGCAAGGAAACACCATATATTTT
TRBJ2-7 NA TRBV30 NA CAWSGSAYPPTYEQYF TGTGCCTGGAGTGGGAGTGCGTACCCTCCTACCTACGAGCAGTACTTC
TRBJ2-1 NA TRBV5-4 NA CASSLVGSSYNEQFF TGTGCCAGCAGCTTGGTGGGGAGCTCCTACAATGAGCAGTTCTTC
TRBJ2-2 NA TRBV6-2/TRBV6-3 NA CASSYARVDTGELFF TGTGCCAGCAGTTACGCGAGGGTGGACACCGGGGAGCTGTTTTTT
TRBJ1-2 NA TRBV6-1 TRBD1 CASSGKGTGGAYGYTF TGTGCCAGCAGTGGAAAAGGGACAGGGGGTGCCTATGGCTACACCTTC
TRBJ2-3 NA TRBV7-3 TRBD2 CASSLGLAGSNTQYF TGTGCCAGCAGCTTGGGACTAGCGGGGTCGAATACGCAGTATTTT
TRBJ1-2 NA TRBV19 NA CASSIDKNANYGYTF TGTGCCAGTAGTATTGACAAGAATGCCAACTATGGCTACACCTTC
TRBJ1-2 NA TRBV6-2/TRBV6-3 NA CASTPRGGSGYTF TGTGCCAGCACCCCCCGCGGCGGGAGTGGCTACACCTTC
TRBJ2-5 NA TRBV5-1 NA CASSFRDRRSSQYF TGCGCCAGCAGCTTCCGAGACAGGCGGTCGTCCCAGTACTTC
TRBJ2-3 once TRBV7-2 NA CASSYIAQSTDTQYF TGTGCCAGCAGCTACATAGCTCAGAGCACAGATACGCAGTATTTT
TRBJ2-5 NA TRBV7-2 TRBD2 CASSLRSSGSPVSQYF TGTGCCAGCAGCCTAAGGTCTAGCGGGTCCCCGGTATCCCAGTACTTC
TRBJ2-7 few TRBV27 TRBD2 CAVRTSGGYEQYF TGTGCCGTTCGGACTAGCGGGGGCTACGAGCAGTACTTC
TRBJ2-7 NA TRBV4-1 TRBD2 CASSQSSSTSGRIGPAYEQYF TGCGCCAGCAGCCAATCCTCCTCGACTAGCGGGAGGATTGGGCCAGCCTACGAGCAGTACTTC
TRBJ1-1 NA TRBV28 TRBD1 CASSFPTGRKYTEAFF TGTGCCAGCAGTTTCCCGACAGGGAGGAAGTACACTGAAGCTTTCTTT
TRBJ2-6 NA TRBV27 TRBD1 CASSLFQQGASSGANVLTF TGTGCCAGCAGTTTATTTCAACAGGGGGCAAGCTCTGGGGCCAACGTCCTGACTTTC
TRBJ2-5 once TRBV30 TRBD2 CAWIGEGRGTQYF TGTGCCTGGATAGGGGAGGGCCGGGGGACCCAGTACTTC